These T cell receptor beta chains were read from a single sample in a study of human T cells and chemical hapten exposure. TCRdb redid the calling of the RACE reads with MiXCR, one entry per CDR3 protein. The data show approximately 44,000 distinct CDR3 sequences, about 4.1% seen once. Sequencing was performed on whole blood. The receptor source for this set is a human donor in good health. Some clones in this sample may be carry-over from other donors' samples. Both conserved end residues are trimmed from each CDR3.

J gene | V gene | CDR3 protein
TRBJ1-1 | TRBV4-1 | ASSQDLAALQAF
TRBJ2-5 | TRBV27 | ASSHPDSGQETQY
TRBJ2-3 | TRBV28 | ASSLTMDTQY
TRBJ1-3 | TRBV4-1 | ASSQDSRGRGNTIY
TRBJ2-7 | TRBV5-6 | ASSRDTSYEQY
TRBJ2-1 | TRBV24-1 | ATSDGGLSSFSYNEQF
TRBJ2-5 | TRBV7-9 | ASSLGPGQETQY
TRBJ2-5 | TRBV25-1 | ASKASGPGTQY
TRBJ2-2 | TRBV7-3 | ASSPAGLAGPTGELF
TRBJ1-3 | TRBV29-1 | SVAGRGNGNTIY
TRBJ2-5 | TRBV5-1 | ASSRTGGLVSGEETQY
TRBJ1-6 | TRBV4-2 | ASRGGGSPLH
TRBJ2-7 | TRBV28 | ASSLGQGRGHEQY
TRBJ1-2 | TRBV29-1 | SAEDGQGGTGYT
TRBJ1-5 | TRBV28 | ASSPHTGGYQPQH
TRBJ1-5 | TRBV3-1 | ASSRGPMGDQPQH
TRBJ2-7 | TRBV3-1 | ASSHEQRYEQY
TRBJ2-1 | TRBV9 | ASSAMVLASNEQF
TRBJ2-3 | TRBV7-6 | ASSLVAVPTDTQY
TRBJ2-7 | TRBV11-2 | ASSLIRQY
TRBJ1-1 | TRBV14 | ASSLPGVNTEAF
TRBJ2-1 | TRBV20-1 | SANQGRDFYNEQF
TRBJ2-1 | TRBV4-1 | ASSQVDMGFVNEQF
TRBJ2-7 | TRBV6-5 | ASIPSGSHEQY
TRBJ2-5 | TRBV5-1 | ASSGGTGSEETQY
TRBJ2-7 | TRBV10-3 | AISDPSGSTNEQY
TRBJ2-7 | TRBV28 | ASTSLTVPYEQY
TRBJ2-6 | TRBV28 | ASGTFEGANVLT
TRBJ1-3 | TRBV6-2/TRBV6-3 | ASSYPSGGNTIY
TRBJ1-5 | TRBV7-9 | ASSLELGTGIYSNQPQH
TRBJ1-1 | TRBV28 | ASSSLGVGRNTEAF
TRBJ2-3 | TRBV2 | ASRPTGGTDTQY
TRBJ2-7 | TRBV7-6 | ARVPPPRLAGGPYEQY
TRBJ2-5 | TRBV7-9 | ASSRLGLEETQY
TRBJ2-7 | TRBV28 | ASSYKDPGTGYEQY
TRBJ2-1 | TRBV6-6 | ASSYFIQGHVEQF
TRBJ2-7 | TRBV20-1 | SAASGTPREQY
TRBJ2-3 | TRBV28 | ASSPAQAATDTQY
TRBJ1-3 | TRBV14 | ASSQVHGAGNTIY
TRBJ2-7 | TRBV6-1 | ASIRDSHASRQY
TRBJ2-5 | TRBV4-1 | ASSARKTQY
TRBJ1-2 | TRBV11-2 | ASSLDRGSNYGYT
TRBJ2-7 | TRBV4-2 | ASSPNTGSYEQY
TRBJ2-1 | TRBV5-6 | ASSLGRRTNEQF
TRBJ2-3 | TRBV20-1 | SATASGSTDTQY
TRBJ2-1 | TRBV12-5 | ASGLREGASEQF
TRBJ2-7 | TRBV25-1 | ASSPSHGGMTYEQY
TRBJ2-1 | TRBV12-3/TRBV12-4 | ASSKTGSYEQF
TRBJ1-1 | TRBV30 | ASHRGNTEAF
TRBJ2-5 | TRBV7-9 | ASRRQGRSTSGSEETQY
TRBJ1-5 | TRBV28 | ASSFVRVRNQPQH
TRBJ2-7 | TRBV20-1 | SAGAGTAFNEQY
TRBJ2-3 | TRBV27 | EAKTSGSGTDTQY
TRBJ1-1 | TRBV5-1 | ASSLVASNTEAF
TRBJ2-4 | TRBV14 | ASSQGSIQY
TRBJ1-4 | TRBV2 | ASSPLTQQAGEKLF
TRBJ2-7 | TRBV5-6 | ASSLGGGVDYEQY
TRBJ2-7 | TRBV12-3/TRBV12-4 | ASSLMGRSGEQY
TRBJ2-2 | TRBV6-1 | ASSERDYPAGGELF
TRBJ2-5 | TRBV20-1 | SAPPSGRAGTQY